One sample yielded the 18 T cell receptor beta chains listed below, sequenced in a study of early T cells in non-severe SARS-CoV-2 infection. TCRdb called the 5' RACE reads again in MiXCR, with one record for every CDR3 protein. The sample includes tens of thousands of distinct CDR3 sequences, about 5% of them seen just once. Specimen: whole blood. All receptors derive from an adult who was a healthcare worker with PCR-confirmed SARS-CoV-2 infection or an uninfected control (not recorded which).

In this sample, this clonotype turned up many times. V and J are TRBV20-1 and TRBJ2-2; 7 bases agree with TRBD2. V was pared by 6 bases and J by 1 base, with 11 bases of the junction left unmatched. Germline V gene lookup returns CDR1 DFQATT and CDR2 SNEGSKA (reference sequence). The CDR3 contains 16 residues. The CDR3 bases are TGCAGTGCCAGGGCCACCGGGACTAAGAACACCGGGGAGCTGTTTTTT. Amino acids: CSARATGTKNTGELFF.

This clonotype was detected ten times or more. The rearrangement uses TRBV29-1 and TRBJ1-4; TRBD1 is a possible D gene (5 bases). There are 11 residues in the CDR3. Per the germline V gene, CDR1 is SQVTM and CDR2 is ANQGSEA. The CDR3 protein is CSAGTNEKLFF. In DNA form, the CDR3 reads TGCAGTGCAGGGACGAATGAAAAACTGTTTTTT.

Sample share makes this clonotype medium-sized. The chain joins TRBV2 to TRBJ1-5, with no clear D. CDR1 and CDR2 (germline): SNHLY, FYNNEI. The CDR3 covers 15 residues. The ends were cut back, 1 base at V and 3 bases at J, with 10 bases in the middle. The CDR3 spells CASSEDGRVNQPQHF. As DNA, the CDR3 is TGTGCCAGCAGTGAAGATGGCAGAGTCAATCAGCCCCAGCATTTT.

This clonotype was seen ten or more times. This rearrangement joins TRBV7-9 to TRBJ2-5, with 9 bases matching TRBD2. After removal of 5 bases from V and 3 bases from J, the junction contained 4 bases not matched to a gene. Germline assignment: CDR1 SEHNR and CDR2 FQNEAQ (reference sequence). The CDR3 has 14 amino acids. The CDR3 DNA follows: TGTGCCAGCAGCCGATCTAGCGGGAAAGAGACCCAGTACTTC. Amino acid sequence: CASSRSSGKETQYF.

This clonotype was picked up many times. V gene TRBV20-1 combines with J gene TRBJ2-7, with D perhaps TRBD2 (5 bases). V was shortened by 6 bases and J by 3 bases, with 15 bases between the two germline ends. Germline-derived CDR1 and CDR2 are DFQATT and SNEGSKA (reference sequence). The CDR3 runs to 13 residues. The CDR3 loop reads CSALGVSSYEQYF. Written as DNA, the CDR3 is TGCAGTGCCCTGGGAGTCAGCAGCTACGAGCAGTACTTC.

In this sample, this clonotype turned up a few times. The CDR3 loop is CSAPTVGTASSDTQYF. The CDR3 region has the DNA TGCAGTGCCCCGACCGTCGGGACAGCATCGTCAGATACGCAGTATTTT. The genes are TRBV20-1 and TRBJ2-3, with 7 bases aligning to TRBD1. The germline V gene has CDR1 DFQATT and CDR2 SNEGSKA (reference sequence). CDR3 length: 16 amino acids. J lost 4 bases, V lost 6 bases, and 16 bases had no gene match.

The chain combines TRBV5-8 with TRBJ2-2; 9 nucleotides align to TRBD2. The germline gives CDR1 SGHTS, CDR2 YDEGEE. The CDR3 sequence is 17 residues long. V shed 2 bases and J 3 bases; nucleotides not matched to a gene: 8. DNA of the CDR3: TGTGCCAGCAGCTTCCCGCTAGCGGGGAGCGACACCGGGGAGCTGTTTTTT. The encoded protein is CASSFPLAGSDTGELFF.

In its sample, this clonotype was seen many times. V usage is TRBV7-9 and J usage is TRBJ2-1; the D gene is possibly TRBD1 (6 bases). Germline CDR1 is SEHNR and CDR2 is FQNEAQ (reference sequence). V lost 4 bases and J lost 2, with 15 bases in between. This CDR3 has 16 amino acids. This chain's CDR3 is CASSYPVTGTYNEQFF. The CDR3 region has the DNA TGTGCCAGCAGCTATCCCGTGACAGGAACCTACAATGAGCAGTTCTTC.

This clonotype was seen at least ten times. This chain uses TRBV29-1 with TRBJ2-7; D possibly corresponds to TRBD1 (5 bases). The germline CDR1 and CDR2 sequences are SQVTM and ANQGSEA. The V end lost 0 bases, the J end lost 0 bases, and 12 bases lay between the germline ends. The length of the CDR3 is 15 residues. The CDR3 protein is CSVEDQGVSSYEQYF. The DNA of the CDR3 is TGCAGCGTTGAAGATCAGGGCGTCAGCTCCTACGAGCAGTACTTC.

This clonotype came up many times. This chain links TRBV28 with TRBJ1-6, with 8 bases lining up with TRBD1. The CDR3 is made up of 14 amino acids. Germline CDR1 is MDHEN and CDR2 is SYDVKM. V shed 5 bases, J shed 7 bases, and the junction held 4 bases outside the gene matches. The CDR3 loop reads CASSQGQENSPLHF. The CDR3 coding sequence is TGTGCCAGCAGTCAGGGACAGGAGAATTCACCCCTCCACTTT.

In this sample, this clonotype turned up many times. The chain couples TRBV6-6 to TRBJ1-1; 10 nucleotides agree with TRBD1. The germline gives CDR1 MNHNY, CDR2 SVGAGI (reference sequence). CDR3 size: 14 residues. V lost 0 bases, J lost 11 bases, and 6 bases stayed unmatched. CDR3 in amino acids: CASSYSGQGPSAFF. In nucleotides, the CDR3 is TGTGCCAGCAGTTACTCGGGACAGGGGCCTTCGGCTTTCTTT.

At least ten counts were recorded for this clonotype. V gene TRBV7-6 combines with J gene TRBJ1-2, with TRBD1 matching 7 bases. This CDR3 is built from 16 residues. The V segment lost 5 bases and the J segment 7 bases; nucleotides outside the gene matches: 16. Germline CDR1 SGHVS, CDR2 FNYEAQ. The CDR3 DNA follows: TGTGCCAGCAGCCTCACAACCCCCGACAGGGCGGGTGGCTACACCTTC. Translating gives CASSLTTPDRAGGYTF.

This clonotype was seen at least ten times. The V and J genes are TRBV6-4 and TRBJ2-1; 8 positions match TRBD1. The CDR3 is 15 residues long. Per germline, CDR1 MRHNA and CDR2 SNTAGT. V lost 4 bases and J lost 7; bases outside the gene matches: 9. CDR3 region: CASSALGDRFNEQFF. CDR3 DNA: TGTGCCAGCAGTGCCCTCGGGGACAGGTTTAATGAGCAGTTCTTC.

In its sample, this clonotype was seen many times. The V and J genes are TRBV5-1 and TRBJ2-1; 12 bases fit TRBD1. The V gene end was trimmed by 2 bases and the J gene end by 7 bases; junction bases not matched to a gene: 4. The CDR3 consists of 15 residues. Germline V lookup: CDR1 SGHRS, CDR2 YFSETQ. CDR3 in DNA: TGCGCCAGCAGCTTCACGGGACAGGGGGCGAATGAGCAGTTCTTC. This translates into CASSFTGQGANEQFF.

The CDR3 DNA sequence: TGTGCCAGCAGCTTAGCGGTGACGAACACTGAAGCTTTCTTT. Protein: CASSLAVTNTEAFF. This chain links TRBV7-2 with TRBJ1-1; D gene ambiguous. The CDR3 loop spans 14 amino acids. V gave up 0 bases and J gave up 1 base, with 6 bases separating them. Germline V gene lookup returns CDR1 SGHTA and CDR2 FQGNSA.

This clonotype has ten or more counts. The V call is TRBV10-2, the J call TRBJ1-1; TRBD1 agrees at 7 bases. Germline V gene lookup returns CDR1 WSHSY and CDR2 SAAADI. J gave up 6 bases and V 4 bases, and 5 bases lay outside the gene matches. CDR3 size: 13 residues. The CDR3 DNA sequence: TGCGCCAGCAGTGTTAGACAGGGTTCTGAAGCTTTCTTT. Amino acids: CASSVRQGSEAFF.

This clonotype was seen more than once but under ten times. J is TRBJ1-1 and V is TRBV11-2, with D hard to call. V lost 5 bases to trimming and J lost 0 bases, with 10 bases between them. CDR3 size: 14 residues. Germline CDR1 is SGHAT and CDR2 is FQNNGV. CDR3 nucleotides: TGTGCCAGCAGCCAAGGGTTAATGAACACTGAAGCTTTCTTT. This gives the protein CASSQGLMNTEAFF.

This clonotype came up many times. The chain is built from TRBV5-1 and TRBJ2-3; the match to TRBD1 covers 10 bases. J lost 6 bases, V lost 4 bases, and 5 bases had no gene match. In germline, CDR1 is SGHRS, CDR2 YFSETQ. The CDR3 is 14 amino acids. CDR3 amino acids: CASSVGQGPDTQYF. DNA of the CDR3: TGCGCCAGCAGCGTGGGACAGGGGCCGGATACGCAGTATTTT.